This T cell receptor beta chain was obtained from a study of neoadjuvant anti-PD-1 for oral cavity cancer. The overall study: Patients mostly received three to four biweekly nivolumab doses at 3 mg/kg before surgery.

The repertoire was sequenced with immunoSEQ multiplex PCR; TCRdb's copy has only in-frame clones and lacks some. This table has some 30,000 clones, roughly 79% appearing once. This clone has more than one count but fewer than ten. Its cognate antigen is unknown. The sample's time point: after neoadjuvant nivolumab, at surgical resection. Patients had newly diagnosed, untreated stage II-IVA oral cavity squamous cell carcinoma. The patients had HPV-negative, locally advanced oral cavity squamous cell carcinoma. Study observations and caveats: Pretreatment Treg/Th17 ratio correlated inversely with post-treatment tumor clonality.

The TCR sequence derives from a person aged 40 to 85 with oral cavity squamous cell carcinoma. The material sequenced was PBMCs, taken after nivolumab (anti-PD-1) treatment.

The CDR3 DNA reads TGTGCCAGCAGTGAAGTGCAGGGAAGCTCCTATAATTCACCCCTCCACTTT. Its translation: CASSEVQGSSYNSPLHF. The chain links TRBV6-1 to TRBJ1-6, with D possibly being TRBD1 (5 bases). There are 17 residues in the CDR3. Germline V gene lookup returns CDR1 MNHNS and CDR2 SASEGT. V dropped 1 base and J dropped 0 bases, with 10 bases sitting between them.